This T cell receptor (beta chain) was documented in a study of response to subunit inactivated influenza vaccine. The CDR3 runs to 15 residues. Germline values: CDR1 SNHLY, CDR2 FYNNEI. J gave up 5 bases and V 3 bases, and 8 bases lay outside the gene matches. A single record per CDR3 protein comes from TCRdb applying MiXCR to the RT-PCR reads. Of about 170,000 distinct CDR3 sequences in the sample, around 12% were seen once. The sample was also reused in another study, on T cells expressing NK-cell markers. That work contributes: 5'RACE template switching with UMIs produced the TCR beta cDNA. Sorting of alpha-beta TCR T cells alone was achieved in several experiments with an anti-gamma-delta TCR antibody. Each of over 5 donors carried dominant NKG2C+ clonotypes accounting for about 1.0-8% of CD8+ T cells. Dominance of the CD3+CD56-NKG2C+ fraction by these clonotypes also held in a handful of donors. It was still unclear whether expanded NKG2C+ T cell clones were HCMV specific.

The TCR sequence derives from a man over 45 who received an inactivated influenza vaccine. This chain joins TRBV2 and TRBJ2-7, with 9 bases that match TRBD1. Sequenced material: CD8+ T cells sorted from PBMCs, taken 11 to 12 days after vaccination. The CDR3 DNA reads as TGTGCCAGCAGTGAGGGGACAGGGTGGGATAACGAGCAGTACTTC. Translated: CASSEGTGWDNEQYF.